The 21 T cell receptor beta chains below come from one sample, sequenced in a study of T-cell reconstitution after alpha-beta-depleted transplantation in children (TCRdb year 2016). Receptor libraries were prepared by PCR. TCRdb records Illumina HiSeq 2500 as the sequencer. TCR library preparation used molecular barcoding, with unique molecular identifiers applied to normalize quantification of the TCRbeta repertoire. Using fastp trimming at Q25 and MiXCR clonotype assembly, TCRdb reanalyzed the public sequencing data and kept in-frame beta chains. Rows with one shared CDR3 protein collapse into an entry with the most common genes and DNA. Within this sample are roughly 200,000 distinct CDR3 sequences, with approximately 11% of them counted one time only. Together, the top ten hold 25% to 30% of the sample. The treatment or condition label on this specimen signifies: allogeneic hematopoietic cell transplantation with graft depleted of TCRalphabeta T cells and CD19 B cells.

The material was PBMCs, obtained before TCRalphabeta/CD19-depleted stem cell transplant. The receptor source for this set is a child under two years old with acute myeloid leukemia, due to receive a stem cell transplant.

In this sample, this clonotype turned up a few times. The V call is TRBV5-4, the J call TRBJ2-3; 7 nucleotides agree with TRBD2. Trimming at V came to 2 bases and at J to 6 bases, leaving 9 bases not matched to a gene. This CDR3 is 15 amino acids long. From germline, CDR1 is SGHNT and CDR2 YYREEE (reference sequence). The CDR3 nucleotides read TGTGCCAGCAGCTTAGAGCGGGGACTTGTGGATACGCAGTATTTT. Translation: CASSLERGLVDTQYF.

This clonotype was detected many times. J is TRBJ2-1 and V is TRBV4-2; TRBD2 matches at 7 bases. Unmatched junction bases numbered 11, after V lost 1 base and J lost 2 bases. Germline CDR1 is LGHNA and CDR2 is YNFKEQ. This CDR3 spans 18 amino acids. Here the CDR3 DNA reads TGTGCCAGCAGCCAAGTTCGGGCTAGCGGTCCCACCTACAATGAGCAGTTCTTC. Translation gives CASSQVRASGPTYNEQFF.

This clonotype was detected ten times or more. The J gene is TRBJ2-1, the V gene TRBV5-1; 9 bases map to TRBD2. The germline gives CDR1 SGHRS, CDR2 YFSETQ. The CDR3 has 17 residues. After removal of 3 bases from V and 8 bases from J, the junction contained 15 bases not matched to a gene. CDR3 DNA: TGCGCCAGCAGCTCCCCTCTAGCGGGAAACGAGACGGATGAGCAGTTCTTC. Translation gives CASSSPLAGNETDEQFF.

This clonotype was seen ten or more times. This chain joins TRBV5-1 and TRBJ1-2, with D maybe TRBD1 (6 bases). This CDR3 comprises 12 residues. Trimming took off 5 bases at V and 6 bases at J, with 11 bases between the two ends. Per the germline V gene, CDR1 is SGHRS and CDR2 is YFSETQ. The CDR3 reads CASREGGHGYTF. CDR3 nucleotides: TGCGCCAGCAGAGAGGGGGGCCATGGCTACACCTTC.

A note on this clonotype: One base away lies a much larger clone, so this may be a sequencing read error. The chain carries TRBV11-2 and TRBJ2-1, with 9 nucleotides matching TRBD2. Germline V gene lookup returns CDR1 SGHAT and CDR2 FQNNGV. The CDR3 extends over 16 amino acids. This CDR3 reads CACSLNRLAGTNEQFF. The DNA for the CDR3 is TGTGCCTGCAGCTTAAATAGGCTAGCGGGGACCAATGAGCAGTTCTTC.

This clonotype was seen a handful of times. The V call is TRBV7-6, the J call TRBJ2-5, with 10 bases that match TRBD2. Germline CDR1 reads SGHVS; CDR2 reads FNYEAQ. The V gene end was trimmed by 5 bases and the J gene end by 6 bases; junction bases not matched to a gene: 3. CDR3 length equals 13 residues. CDR3: CASSPAGGKTQYF. CDR3 DNA sequence: TGTGCCAGCAGCCCAGCGGGGGGGAAGACCCAGTACTTC.

There are many counts of this clonotype. The chain joins TRBV20-1 to TRBJ2-3, with unresolved D. The V and J ends lost 5 bases and 10 bases respectively, with 16 bases between them. Germline values: CDR1 DFQATT, CDR2 SNEGSKA (reference sequence). The CDR3 is 12 amino acids. CDR3 sequence reads: CSAQRQDTSQYF. The CDR3 coding sequence is TGCAGTGCTCAACGTCAGGATACGTCGCAGTATTTT.

This clonotype was found many times. V and J are TRBV25-1 and TRBJ2-3; 9 positions agree with TRBD2. The V and J ends lost 4 bases and 2 bases, in that order; junction bases with no gene match: 7. Germline V gene lookup returns CDR1 MGHDK and CDR2 SYGVNS. The CDR3 contains 16 residues. The CDR3 spells CASSVLTSGLTDTQYF. The DNA of the CDR3 is TGTGCCAGCAGTGTCCTCACTAGCGGGCTCACAGATACGCAGTATTTT.

This clonotype was counted ten times or more. This chain connects TRBV15 to TRBJ1-4; the match to TRBD1 covers 11 bases. Germline CDR1 reads LNHNV; CDR2 reads YYDKDF (reference sequence). CDR3 length: 13 residues. V lost 6 bases and J lost 7; bases outside the gene matches: 1. CDR3 amino acids: CATRDRGLEKLFF. CDR3 nucleotides: TGTGCCACCAGGGACAGGGGGCTTGAAAAACTGTTTTTT.

This clonotype has at least ten counts. The chain carries TRBV7-1 and TRBJ2-3, with 9 bases matching TRBD2. TRBV7-1 is an ORF; its function is uncertain. The V segment lost 1 base and the J segment 1 base; nucleotides outside the gene matches: 21. The CDR3 covers 22 residues. The CDR3: CASSSGVGGQRSGRRRTDTQYF. CDR3 DNA sequence: TGTGCCAGCAGCTCAGGGGTTGGGGGCCAGAGAAGCGGGAGGCGTCGCACAGATACGCAGTATTTT.

This clonotype was counted ten times or more. The genes are TRBV4-3 and TRBJ1-3; D gene uncertain. V shed 2 bases and J shed 0 bases, with 5 bases lying between them. Looked up from germline, CDR1 is LGHNA and CDR2 is YSLEER. The CDR3 covers 14 residues. The CDR3 DNA reads as TGCGCCAGCAGCCAAACAAACTCTGGAAACACCATATATTTT. Protein: CASSQTNSGNTIYF.

V gene TRBV19 combines with J gene TRBJ2-3; 9 nucleotides align to TRBD2. This CDR3 has 15 residues. Germline loops: CDR1 LNHDA, CDR2 SQIVND (reference sequence). Trimming removed 4 bases from V and 1 base from J; junction bases left unmatched: 3. DNA of the CDR3: TGTGCCAGTAGTACGGTAGCGGGAGGCACAGATACGCAGTATTTT. Encoded protein: CASSTVAGGTDTQYF. The full variable domain, in which reference TRBV19 and TRBJ2-3 provide the parts outside the CDR3, is DGGITQSPKYLFRKEGQNVTLSCEQNLNHDAMYWYRQDPGQGLRLIYYSQIVNDFQKGDIAEGYSVSREKKESFPLTVTSAQKNPTAFYLCASSTVAGGTDTQYFGPGTRLTVL.

There are many counts of this clonotype. The rearrangement links TRBV5-1 to TRBJ1-1; possible D gene TRBD1, 6 bases. This CDR3 has 15 residues. Trimming left V 5 bases short and J 1 base short, with 15 bases between. In germline, CDR1 is SGHRS, CDR2 YFSETQ. CDR3 in DNA: TGCGCCAGCAGAACCGGGACATCGTGGAACACTGAAGCTTTCTTT. Amino acid sequence: CASRTGTSWNTEAFF.

This clonotype was counted ten times or more. The chain couples TRBV20-1 to TRBJ1-2; 8 nucleotides agree with TRBD1. With 3 bases clipped from V and 7 bases from J, the junction kept 16 bases outside the gene matches. CDR1 and CDR2 from the germline V gene are DFQATT and SNEGSKA (reference sequence). The CDR3 runs to 16 residues. The CDR3 here is CSASHGGTGLGRGYTF. The CDR3 DNA is TGCAGTGCTAGCCATGGGGGGACAGGATTAGGTCGTGGCTACACCTTC.

This clonotype has a count of ten or more. The CDR3 loop reads CSARPLTGNQPQHF. The CDR3 nucleotides are TGCAGTGCTAGGCCATTGACGGGAAATCAGCCCCAGCATTTT. The chain combines TRBV20-1 with TRBJ1-5; no reliable D call. Germline CDR1 DFQATT, CDR2 SNEGSKA (reference sequence). Trimming removed 3 bases from V and 4 bases from J, with 13 bases in between. CDR3 size: 14 residues.

About this clonotype itself: A much larger clonotype is one base distant, so this may be a read error. J is TRBJ1-2 and V is TRBV29-1; D possibly corresponds to TRBD1 (5 bases). V lost 4 bases, J lost 12 bases, and 24 bases lay in between. Germline CDR1 SQVTM, CDR2 ANQGSEA. CDR3 length: 14 residues. CDR3 in DNA: TGCAGCGTTGGGGGCGACCGCAGCAAAGAGGGCGACACCTTC. Protein sequence: CSVGGDRSKEGDTF. The full variable domain, rest sourced from reference TRBV29-1 and TRBJ1-2, is SAVISQKPSRDICQRGTSLTIQCQVDSQVTMMFWYRQQPGQSLTLIATANQGSEATYESGFVIDKFPISRPNLTFSTLTVSNMSPEDSSIYLCSVGGDRSKEGDTFGSGTRLTVV.

This clonotype has at least ten counts. The rearrangement links TRBV20-1 to TRBJ2-5; 11 nucleotides line up with TRBD2. Germline CDR1 is DFQATT and CDR2 is SNEGSKA (reference sequence). CDR3 size: 14 residues. V gave up 4 bases and J gave up 5 bases; unmatched junction bases: 6. The CDR3 sequence: CSAILAGVTETQYF. DNA of the CDR3: TGCAGTGCTATACTAGCGGGAGTTACGGAGACCCAGTACTTC.

The chain combines TRBV20-1 with TRBJ2-2; maybe TRBD1 (6 bases). CDR3 length: 14 amino acids. Germline V gene data show CDR1 as DFQATT and CDR2 as SNEGSKA (reference sequence). Trimming pared 2 bases from V and 1 base from J, leaving 8 bases between. Here the CDR3 reads CSARPGQNTGELFF. DNA for the CDR3: TGCAGTGCTAGACCGGGACAGAACACCGGGGAGCTGTTTTTT.

This clonotype has at least ten counts. The chain recombines TRBV6-5 with TRBJ2-4, with TRBD2 as a possible D gene (7 bases). This CDR3 contains 17 residues. Germline V gene data show CDR1 as MNHEY and CDR2 as SVGAGI. V gave up 7 bases and J gave up 3 bases, with 22 bases separating them. The DNA for the CDR3 is TGTGCCAGCATCTCACAAGGGGGGGGGCTAGGCAAAAACATTCAGTACTTC. Translated: CASISQGGGLGKNIQYF.

This clonotype appeared many times. The chain links TRBV6-5 to TRBJ2-1; TRBD2 matches 11 bases. The germline CDR1 and CDR2 sequences are MNHEY and SVGAGI. Trimming at V came to 4 bases and at J to 3 bases, leaving 11 bases not matched to a gene. The CDR3 is made up of 18 amino acids. The CDR3 region has the DNA TGTGCCAGCAGTTGGGGGGGGGCTAGCGGGAGGAACTACAATGAGCAGTTCTTC. Translated: CASSWGGASGRNYNEQFF.

This clonotype was picked up many times. CDR3 nucleotides: TGTGCCAGCAGCTTTGTTGGGGATCGGGAGCAGTACTTC. Translating gives CASSFVGDREQYF. This chain joins TRBV7-2 and TRBJ2-7; no clear D gene. Germline-derived CDR1 and CDR2 are SGHTA and FQGNSA. Trimming removed 3 bases from V and 7 bases from J, with 13 bases in between. The CDR3 runs 13 residues.